There are many counts of the clone carrying this T cell receptor (beta chain). What it recognizes is unknown. Individual cDNA molecules received unique molecular identifiers. TCRdb independently ran MiXCR on the 5' RACE reads; one entry per CDR3 protein. The sample records 56,000 or so distinct CDR3 sequences, about 15% being singletons. CDR1 and CDR2 from the germline V gene are DFQATT and SNEGSKA (reference sequence). The CDR3 covers 15 residues. V was pared by 0 bases and J by 7 bases, with 3 bases of the junction left unmatched. The data originate from a study of early T cells in non-severe SARS-CoV-2 infection. About the research overall: Sequenced material consisted of bulk RNA (from unsorted whole blood), and chains were unpaired.

Findings and limits, study-wide: Private and CD4 specificities were missed by VDJdb matching, skewed to anti-spike CD8.

This chain uses TRBV20-1 with TRBJ2-3; TRBD2 matches at 14 bases. The origin of this receptor is an adult who was a healthcare worker with PCR-confirmed SARS-CoV-2 infection or an uninfected control (not recorded which). The sequencing here drew on whole blood, taken at baseline. CDR3 sequence (DNA): TGCAGTGCTAGAGAAGGGACTAGCGGGAGTAATACGCAGTATTTT. As protein: CSAREGTSGSNTQYF.